One and the same sample provided the 3 T cell receptor beta chains below, sequenced in a study of chemoradiotherapy in HPV16-positive cancers. Method: immunoSEQ multiplex PCR; TCRdb's copy keeps in-frame clones and lacks some. Among 4,000 to 6,000 clones listed, around 78% were seen once. Source: tumor tissue, taken from a patient who underwent chemoradiotherapy. Receptor source: a human donor with HPV-associated anogenital cancer.

This clone has only a few counts. The chain combines TRBV19 with TRBJ1-1, with D unclear. The V end lost 7 bases, the J end lost 1 base, and 16 bases lay between the germline ends. From germline, CDR1 is LNHDA and CDR2 SQIVND (reference sequence). This CDR3 comprises 15 residues. The CDR3 loop reads CASTPGGRPNTEAFF. Written as DNA, the CDR3 is TGTGCCAGTACCCCGGGCGGGCGGCCGAACACTGAAGCTTTCTTT.

The table lists this clone with a few counts. V is TRBV18 and J is TRBJ1-6; D perhaps matches TRBD1 (5 bases). Germline CDR1 KGHSH, CDR2 LQKENI. The CDR3 has 15 amino acids. Trimming removed 3 bases from V and 8 bases from J, with 14 bases in between. The CDR3 protein is CASSPTQGEDSPLHF. DNA of the CDR3: TGTGCCAGCTCACCCACCCAGGGAGAGGATTCACCCCTCCACTTT.

The gene calls are TRBV5-4 and TRBJ1-1; weak D call: TRBD1 (5 bases). The CDR3 contains 16 residues. V lost 3 bases and J lost 3, with 18 bases in between. CDR1 and CDR2 (germline): SGHNT, YYREEE (reference sequence). The DNA for the CDR3 is TGTGCCAGCAGCTCAACCGGGACTGGGATCTACACTGAAGCTTTCTTT. Residues: CASSSTGTGIYTEAFF.